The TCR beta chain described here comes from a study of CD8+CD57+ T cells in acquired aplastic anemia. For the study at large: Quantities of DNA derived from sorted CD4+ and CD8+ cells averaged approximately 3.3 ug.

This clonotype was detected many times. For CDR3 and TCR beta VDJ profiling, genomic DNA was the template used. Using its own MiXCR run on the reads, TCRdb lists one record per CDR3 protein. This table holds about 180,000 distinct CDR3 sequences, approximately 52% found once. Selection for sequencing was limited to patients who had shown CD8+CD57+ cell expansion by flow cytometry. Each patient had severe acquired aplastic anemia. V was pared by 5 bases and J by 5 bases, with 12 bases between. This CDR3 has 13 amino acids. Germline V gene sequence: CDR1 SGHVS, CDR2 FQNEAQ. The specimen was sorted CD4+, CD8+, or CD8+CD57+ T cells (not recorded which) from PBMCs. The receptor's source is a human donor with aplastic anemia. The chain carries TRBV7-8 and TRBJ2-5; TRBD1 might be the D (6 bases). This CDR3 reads CASSEGVLETQYF. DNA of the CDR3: TGTGCCAGCAGCGAGGGGGTGCTTGAGACCCAGTACTTC. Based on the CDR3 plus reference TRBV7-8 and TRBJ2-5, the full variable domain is GAGVSQSPRYKVAKRGQDVALRCDPISGHVSLFWYQQALGQGPEFLTYFQNEAQLDKSGLPSDRFFAERPEGSVSTLKIQRTQQEDSAVYLCASSEGVLETQYFGPGTRLLVL.